These 2 T cell receptor beta chains share one sample of origin, sequenced in a study of blood T cells in healthy people across ages. It was with a sample-barcoded 5' primer and a J-beta primer mix that a second PCR of roughly 7 to 12 cycles was run. TCRdb analysed the 5' RACE reads with MiXCR anew, one entry per CDR3 protein. The repertoire holds approximately 690,000 distinct CDR3 sequences, with about 53% as singletons. Sequencing was performed on blood. These receptors were taken from a man aged 55 to 70 in good health.

As concerns this clonotype: Compared with germline, one end of the junction differs, possibly owing to a read error. The genes are TRBV5-1 and TRBJ2-1; D not certain. CDR3 length equals 14 residues. From germline, CDR1 is SGHRS and CDR2 YFSETQ. The CDR3 DNA follows: TGCACCAGCAGCCGGTGGACCGCCGACAATGAGCAGTTCTTC. Its translation: CTSSRWTADNEQFF.

This chain links TRBV7-8 with TRBJ2-7, with 8 bases fitting TRBD2. The closer fit of TRBJ2-5 to the DNA end suggests the J call may be wrong. The CDR3 is made up of 16 amino acids. Looked up from germline, CDR1 is SGHVS and CDR2 is FQNEAQ. CDR3 protein: CASSWGPGTRMKTQYF. The CDR3 nucleotides read TGTGCCAGCAGCTGGGGCCCTGGGACTAGGATGAAGACCCAGTACTTC.